The T cell receptor beta chain under discussion was sequenced for a study of CD8 T cells in ankylosing spondylitis (TCRdb year 2017). With respect to the entire study: The study set out to find disease-linked TCR variants by profiling T cell receptor beta repertoires in ankylosing spondylitis patients and healthy donors. The full study cohort comprised about 23 ankylosing spondylitis patients and over a hundred healthy donors. Peripheral blood was sampled, and synovial fluid was additionally collected from ankylosing spondylitis patients.

What the study reported, not specific to this receptor: In peripheral blood, the disease-linked clones were found at relatively low frequencies and had a CD8+ phenotype. The disease-linked clones were reported as significantly enriched in matched synovial fluid samples from ankylosing spondylitis patients. Some motif variants had previously been reported in the synovial fluid and blood of reactive arthritis patients, which suggests shared mechanisms of disease initiation. Blood from ankylosing spondylitis patients appeared to be characterized by a TCR beta motif made up of several highly homologous amino acid variants.

This clonotype was detected a few times. Its binding antigen is unknown. Base quality data are lacking; no much larger clone is found one base away. The CDR3 goes from the cysteine to the phenylalanine over 14 residues. The retained sequence is limited to the CDR3, 42 bases, with the frame set at the first base. V sheds 3 bases and J sheds 3 bases, leaving 12 bases between their ends. These reads were obtained on an Illumina HiSeq 2500. TCR beta libraries were prepared by quantitative 5'-RACE with molecular barcodes. On the authors' methods: Disease-linked TCR variants were identified with a new computational method built on a probabilistic model of VDJ rearrangement. The public reads were run again by TCRdb, first through fastp at Q25 and then through MiXCR, and only productive beta chains were kept. A single entry per CDR3 protein holds the most common genes and DNA from its merged rows. Here the V and J calls rest on TCRdb's processing, not on the authors' analysis. The sample includes roughly 700,000 distinct CDR3 sequences, with around 19% observed a single time. About 19% of the sample is taken by the ten largest.

Input material: blood, either unsorted or a sorted T cell fraction (not recorded which). The clonotype comes from a male donor with ankylosing spondylitis. In this chain, TRBV12-3 or TRBV12-4 is recombined with TRBJ2-7, with TRBD2 tentatively as D gene (6 bases match). The DNA is as follows: TGTGCCAGCAGTTTTGAGCGGGTTGGCTACGAGCAGTACTTC. Its coded protein is CASSFERVGYEQYF.